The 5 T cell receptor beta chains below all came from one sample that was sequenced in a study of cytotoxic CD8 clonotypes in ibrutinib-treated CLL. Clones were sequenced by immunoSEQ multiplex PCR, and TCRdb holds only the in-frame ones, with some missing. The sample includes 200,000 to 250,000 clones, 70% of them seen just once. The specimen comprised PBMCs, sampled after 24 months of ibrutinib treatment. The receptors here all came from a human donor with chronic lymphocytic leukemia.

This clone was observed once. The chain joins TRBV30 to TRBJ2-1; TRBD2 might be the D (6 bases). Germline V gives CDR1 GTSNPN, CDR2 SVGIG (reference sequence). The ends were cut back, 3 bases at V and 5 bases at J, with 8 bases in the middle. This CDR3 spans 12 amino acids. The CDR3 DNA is TGTGCCTGGAGCGGACTAAACAATGAGCAGTTCTTC. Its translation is CAWSGLNNEQFF.

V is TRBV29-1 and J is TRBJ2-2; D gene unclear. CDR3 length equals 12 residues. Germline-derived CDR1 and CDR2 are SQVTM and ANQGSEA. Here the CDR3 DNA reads TGCAGTGCCTCACGGCCGACCGGGGAGCTGTTTTTT. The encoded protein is CSASRPTGELFF.

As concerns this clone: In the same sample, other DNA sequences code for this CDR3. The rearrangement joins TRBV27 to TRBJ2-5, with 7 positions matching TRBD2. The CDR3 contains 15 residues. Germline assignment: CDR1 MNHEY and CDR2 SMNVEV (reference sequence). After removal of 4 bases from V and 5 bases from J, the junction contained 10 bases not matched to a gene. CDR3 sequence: CASSSAGGRGETQYF. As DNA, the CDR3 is TGTGCCAGCAGTTCCGCCGGAGGGCGGGGGGAGACCCAGTACTTC.

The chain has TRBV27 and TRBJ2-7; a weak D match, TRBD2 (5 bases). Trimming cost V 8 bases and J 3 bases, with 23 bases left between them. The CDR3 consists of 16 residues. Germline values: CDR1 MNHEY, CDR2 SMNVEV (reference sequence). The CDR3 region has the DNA TGTGCCAGCGCGTCGATCGGCGGAACGAGCGGCTACGAGCAGTACTTC. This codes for CASASIGGTSGYEQYF.

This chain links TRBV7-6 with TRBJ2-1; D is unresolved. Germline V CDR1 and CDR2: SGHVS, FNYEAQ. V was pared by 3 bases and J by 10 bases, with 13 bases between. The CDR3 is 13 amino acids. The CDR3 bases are TGTGCCAGCAGCTTGGCCTTCTCGAGGGAGCAGTTCTTC. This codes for CASSLAFSREQFF.